This T cell receptor beta chain was sequenced in a study of T cells in Graves' hyperthyroidism and ophthalmopathy. Study-wide results and limits: The majority of expanded thyroid clonotypes above 0.001 also appeared in blood.

Newly diagnosed hyperthyroidism patients aged 18 to 65 years had disease lasting under 2 months. TCR beta CDR3 regions were amplified from RNA transcripts. Primed by the HTBI set, a first-round RT-PCR was run on the TCR CDR3. Each CDR3 protein gets one entry after TCRdb re-called the multiplex PCR reads with MiXCR. This table holds around 400,000 distinct CDR3 sequences, around 25% found once. The CDR3 totals 14 residues. Germline CDR1 reads SGHNT; CDR2 reads YENEEA. The J segment lost 4 bases and the V segment lost 4 bases, leaving 3 bases of the junction unmatched. On this clonotype itself: Its antigen remains unknown.

The sample was blood. The receptor comes from a man aged 45-65 years with Graves' hyperthyroidism. This rearrangement joins TRBV11-3 to TRBJ1-3, with TRBD1 matching 8 bases. The CDR3 here is CASSSRTGGNTIYF. In DNA form, the CDR3 reads TGTGCCAGCAGCTCCAGGACAGGGGGAAACACCATATATTTT. Variable domain in full (rest from reference TRBV11-3 and TRBJ1-3): EAGVVQSPRYKIIEKKQPVAFWCNPISGHNTLYWYLQNLGQGPELLIRYENEEAVDDSQLPKDRFSAERLKGVDSTLKIQPAELGDSAVYLCASSSRTGGNTIYFGEGSWLTVV.